The subject of this entry is one TCR beta chain. The antigen remains unidentified. Trimming took off 9 bases at V and 4 bases at J, with 21 bases between the two ends. The CDR3 runs to 15 residues. The source of the sample is a study of cytomegalovirus exposure and HLA in healthy donors. At the level of the study: Earlier work reported roughly 120 million unique TCR beta sequences from some 170 million T cells. Study conclusions and caveats: In a later analysis, V- and J-gene trimming of beta chains associated with a DCLRE1C missense variant, replicated independently. With DRB1 most and HLA-C fewest, TCR association rates differed between HLA loci in a later analysis.

60 Vbeta and 13 Jbeta primers were used in PCR. TCRdb's copy holds only in-frame clones and misses some; the assay was immunoSEQ multiplex PCR. Of more than 85,000 clones in the sample, 77% are singletons; the top ten hold 6.5% to 9.5%. Source material: PBMCs. The origin of this receptor is a woman in her 40s in good health and CMV-seropositive. This chain links TRBV5-3 with TRBJ2-3; TRBD2 is a possible D gene (6 bases). TRBV5-3 is an open reading frame, and its role is uncertain. The CDR3 DNA reads as TGTGCCACCCCGGTGGCTAGCGCGCGGGCAGATACGCAGTATTTT. Residues: CATPVASARADTQYF.